Listed below are T cell receptor beta chains from one sample, sequenced in a study of shared T cell receptors in the human thymus. Clones were sequenced by immunoSEQ multiplex PCR, and TCRdb holds only the in-frame ones, with some missing. This table holds about 660,000 clones, approximately 87% found once. These data were also reused for a study on human thymus T cells.

What was sequenced was thymocytes. The receptors shown here come from a boy under two years old with a congenital heart defect. Each CDR3 is given with its conserved first and last residue. The order of the fields is D gene, J gene, clone size, V gene, CDR3 protein, CDR3 DNA. D genes are given only for firm matches. A row's size may be missing; if present it is once, few, many or a size class.

TRBD2 | TRBJ2-1 | . | TRBV27 | CASHGTSSYNEQFF | TGTGCCAGCCACGGGACTAGCTCCTACAATGAGCAGTTCTTC
. | TRBJ2-7 | . | TRBV5-6 | CASSKSRTFPDHEQYF | TGTGCCAGCAGCAAATCTCGGACTTTTCCGGACCACGAGCAGTACTTC
. | TRBJ2-2 | . | TRBV7-8 | CASSLRAGHLVSATGTGELFF | TGTGCCAGCAGCCTCCGCGCGGGTCATTTAGTGAGCGCAACGGGGACCGGGGAGCTGTTTTTT
TRBD1 | TRBJ1-2 | . | TRBV10-2 | CATGTGLVYGYTF | TGCGCCACCGGGACAGGGCTAGTATATGGCTACACCTTC
TRBD1 | TRBJ2-2 | . | TRBV7-2 | CASSLLGQGNPGELFF | TGTGCCAGCAGCTTACTAGGACAGGGGAACCCCGGGGAGCTGTTTTTT
TRBD2 | TRBJ2-7 | . | TRBV5-6 | CASSLGGVLGRELKYEQYF | TGTGCCAGCAGCTTGGGGGGGGTGCTTGGGCGGGAGTTGAAATACGAGCAGTACTTC
. | TRBJ2-1 | . | TRBV20-1 | CSAPRSNEQFF | TGCAGTGCTCCCCGGAGCAATGAGCAGTTCTTC
. | TRBJ2-5 | . | TRBV19 | CASSYVKGETQYF | TGTGCCAGTAGTTATGTCAAGGGGGAGACCCAGTACTTC
. | TRBJ1-1 | . | TRBV13 | CASSLWGGHFNTEAFF | TGTGCCAGCAGCTTATGGGGGGGACATTTCAACACTGAAGCTTTCTTT
. | TRBJ1-2 | . | TRBV13 | CASSLQVHGGYTF | TGTGCCAGCAGCCTCCAGGTCCACGGCGGCTACACCTTC
. | TRBJ1-5 | . | TRBV14 | CASSQDPRGNQPQHF | TGTGCCAGCAGCCAAGATCCCAGGGGCAATCAGCCCCAGCATTTT
. | TRBJ2-7 | . | TRBV15 | CATSLERTPYEQYF | TGTGCCACCAGCTTGGAAAGGACACCCTACGAGCAGTACTTC
. | TRBJ1-1 | . | TRBV9 | CASSVGWGMNTEAFF | TGTGCCAGCAGCGTAGGATGGGGCATGAACACTGAAGCTTTCTTT
. | TRBJ2-7 | . | TRBV7-9 | CASSLYLATNYYEQYF | TGTGCCAGCAGCTTATATCTAGCGACCAACTACTACGAGCAGTACTTC
. | TRBJ1-5 | few | TRBV10-3 | CAISESRRELSPQHF | TGTGCCATCAGTGAGTCGAGGCGGGAGCTATCGCCCCAGCATTTT
TRBD2 | TRBJ2-5 | . | TRBV4-3 | CASSQDSGRGSVWETQYF | TGCGCCAGCAGCCAAGATTCCGGCCGCGGGAGCGTCTGGGAGACCCAGTACTTC
TRBD1 | TRBJ2-7 | . | TRBV28 | CASNPNGQGATYEQYF | TGTGCCAGCAACCCGAACGGACAGGGGGCCACCTACGAGCAGTACTTC
. | TRBJ1-5 | . | TRBV27 | CASSFSWTEGNQPQHF | TGTGCCAGCAGTTTCTCCTGGACAGAAGGCAATCAGCCCCAGCATTTT
TRBD1 | TRBJ2-6 | . | TRBV4-3 | CASSQERRDRGPSGANVLTF | TGCGCCAGCAGCCAAGAAAGGAGGGACAGGGGGCCCTCTGGGGCCAACGTCCTGACTTTC
TRBD2 | TRBJ2-7 | . | TRBV7-8 | CASSPRLAGALASSYEQYF | TGTGCCAGCAGCCCCCGACTAGCGGGGGCCCTAGCCAGCTCCTACGAGCAGTACTTC
TRBD1 | TRBJ1-4 | . | TRBV4-3 | CASSHRQGASEKLFF | TGCGCCAGCAGCCACCGACAGGGGGCAAGTGAAAAACTGTTTTTT
TRBD2 | TRBJ2-7 | . | TRBV7-6 | CASSPRPGLGSYEQYF | TGTGCCAGCAGCCCAAGACCCGGACTAGGGTCCTACGAGCAGTACTTC
. | TRBJ1-5 | . | TRBV7-7 | CASSSEQPTERTGSPSNQPQHF | TGTGCCAGCAGCTCCGAACAACCTACCGAAAGGACGGGGAGTCCTAGCAATCAGCCCCAGCATTTT
TRBD1 | TRBJ2-2 | . | TRBV29-1 | CSVESVPTGGATGELFF | TGCAGCGTTGAATCGGTTCCGACAGGGGGCGCGACCGGGGAGCTGTTTTTT
. | TRBJ2-2 | . | TRBV11-2 | CASSRPGGGGSIVTGELFF | TGTGCCAGCAGCCGCCCAGGGGGCGGCGGGAGCATAGTCACCGGGGAGCTGTTTTTT
TRBD2 | TRBJ2-7 | once | TRBV7-9 | CASSFLAGWSRDEQYF | TGTGCCAGCAGCTTCCTAGCGGGATGGAGTCGGGACGAGCAGTACTTC
TRBD1 | TRBJ1-3 | . | TRBV7-8 | CASSRQDRGGNTIYF | TGTGCCAGCAGCCGCCAGGACAGGGGAGGAAACACCATATATTTT
TRBD1 | TRBJ1-2 | once | TRBV6-1 | CAIYRGGPYGYTF | TGTGCCATTTACAGGGGGGGGCCGTATGGCTACACCTTC
. | TRBJ2-2 | . | TRBV7-9 | CASSFSAGELFF | TGTGCCAGCAGCTTCTCAGCCGGGGAGCTGTTTTTT
TRBD2 | TRBJ2-5 | . | TRBV2 | CASSRRDWGLAGGETQYF | TGTGCCAGCAGCAGGAGGGACTGGGGACTAGCGGGAGGAGAGACCCAGTACTTC
TRBD1 | TRBJ2-2 | . | TRBV6-5 | CASKRTGTNTGELFF | TGTGCCAGCAAACGGACAGGCACGAACACCGGGGAGCTGTTTTTT
TRBD2 | TRBJ2-3 | . | TRBV6-4 | CASSDSRIAGAAVSTDTQYF | TGTGCCAGCAGTGACTCGCGGATAGCGGGCGCCGCGGTGAGCACAGATACGCAGTATTTT
. | TRBJ2-7 | . | TRBV6-1 | CASRIRVVSYEQYF | TGTGCCAGCCGCATCAGGGTAGTCTCCTACGAGCAGTACTTC
. | TRBJ2-7 | . | TRBV11-3 | CASSLRRELAGYEQYF | TGTGCCAGCAGCTTAAGACGTGAGCTAGCCGGCTACGAGCAGTACTTC
. | TRBJ2-1 | . | TRBV5-1 | CASSLIDRGYNEQFF | TGCGCCAGCAGCTTGATCGATAGGGGCTACAATGAGCAGTTCTTC
TRBD2 | TRBJ2-3 | once | TRBV7-9 | CASSLGTPASGRAVDTQYF | TGTGCCAGCAGCTTAGGTACTCCGGCTAGCGGGAGGGCCGTAGATACGCAGTATTTT
. | TRBJ2-7 | . | TRBV4-3 | CASSPRRGHYEQYF | TGCGCCAGCAGCCCCAGGCGGGGCCACTACGAGCAGTACTTC
. | TRBJ1-5 | . | TRBV15 | CATSRDGRGNQPQHF | TGTGCCACCAGCAGAGATGGGCGGGGTAATCAGCCCCAGCATTTT
TRBD1 | TRBJ2-1 | . | TRBV5-6 | CASSLGQGVNWDEQFF | TGTGCCAGCAGCCTTGGACAGGGTGTAAATTGGGATGAGCAGTTCTTC
. | TRBJ1-1 | . | TRBV6-5 | CASSYRSTGSDTEAFF | TGTGCCAGCAGTTACCGTAGCACAGGGTCGGACACTGAAGCTTTCTTT
. | TRBJ1-3 | . | TRBV7-2 | CASSLIPNSPGNTIYF | TGTGCCAGCAGCTTAATCCCGAACAGCCCTGGAAACACCATATATTTT
TRBD2 | TRBJ2-3 | . | TRBV11-2 | CASSREGQGDTQYF | TGTGCCAGCTCCCGGGAGGGCCAAGGAGATACGCAGTATTTT
. | TRBJ1-4 | once | TRBV6-1 | CASWGRNLEKLFF | TGTGCCTCCTGGGGCAGGAACCTTGAAAAACTGTTTTTT
. | TRBJ2-2 | few | TRBV5-6 | CASSWGQHTGELFF | TGTGCCAGCAGCTGGGGACAACACACCGGGGAGCTGTTTTTT
. | TRBJ1-2 | . | TRBV18 | CASSLPGRAPNYGYTF | TGTGCCAGCTCACTCCCCGGGAGGGCCCCTAACTATGGCTACACCTTC
TRBD2 | TRBJ2-7 | . | TRBV27 | CASSPGTSGRSYEQYF | TGTGCCAGCAGTCCCGGGACTAGCGGGAGGTCCTACGAGCAGTACTTC
. | TRBJ2-6 | . | TRBV30 | CAWSVPEGAAGANVLTF | TGTGCCTGGAGTGTACCGGAGGGGGCGGCTGGGGCCAACGTCCTGACTTTC
. | TRBJ1-5 | . | TRBV6-1 | CASSDREDQPQHF | TGTGCCAGCAGTGACAGGGAGGATCAGCCCCAGCATTTT
TRBD1 | TRBJ1-2 | . | TRBV11-2 | CASTKTGDSYGYTF | TGTGCCAGCACCAAGACAGGGGATTCCTATGGCTACACCTTC
. | TRBJ1-2 | . | TRBV5-6 | CASSLGPAPQGPNYGYTF | TGTGCCAGCAGCTTGGGCCCAGCCCCACAGGGACCTAACTATGGCTACACCTTC
TRBD2 | TRBJ2-1 | . | TRBV4-3 | CASSRLAGGSYNEQFF | TGCGCCAGCAGCCGACTAGCGGGAGGATCCTACAATGAGCAGTTCTTC
TRBD2 | TRBJ2-7 | . | TRBV30 | CAWSRRGTSGSVRGGAEQYF | TGTGCCTGGAGCCGACGCGGGACTAGCGGGAGTGTAAGGGGGGGAGCCGAGCAGTACTTC
. | TRBJ2-5 | . | TRBV5-6 | CASSLVPSETQYF | TGTGCCAGCAGCTTGGTCCCGTCAGAGACCCAGTACTTC
TRBD2 | TRBJ2-5 | . | TRBV7-9 | CASSLGSETSGAKETQYF | TGTGCCAGCAGCTTAGGTTCAGAGACTAGCGGAGCCAAAGAGACCCAGTACTTC
TRBD1 | TRBJ2-7 | . | TRBV25-1 | CASSDRPGQGSYEQYF | TGTGCCAGCAGTGACCGGCCGGGACAGGGGTCCTACGAGCAGTACTTC